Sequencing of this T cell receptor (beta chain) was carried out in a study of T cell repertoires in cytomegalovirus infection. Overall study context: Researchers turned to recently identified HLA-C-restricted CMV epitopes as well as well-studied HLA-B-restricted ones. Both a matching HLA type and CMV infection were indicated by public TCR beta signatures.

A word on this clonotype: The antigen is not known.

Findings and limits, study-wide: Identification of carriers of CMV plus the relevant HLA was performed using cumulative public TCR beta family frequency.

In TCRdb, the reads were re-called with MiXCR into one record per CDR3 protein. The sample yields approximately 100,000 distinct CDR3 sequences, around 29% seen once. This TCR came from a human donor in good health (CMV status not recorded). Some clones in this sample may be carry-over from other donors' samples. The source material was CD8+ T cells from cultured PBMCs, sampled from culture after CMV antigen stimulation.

As DNA, the CDR3 is TGTGCCAGCAGCCCGGGACAGGGAATATATAGCAATCAGCCCCAGCATTTT. Amino acids: CASSPGQGIYSNQPQHF. The chain carries TRBV12-3 or TRBV12-4 and TRBJ1-5, with TRBD1 matching 9 bases. V was clipped by 6 bases and J by 0 bases; unmatched bases: 9. This CDR3 contains 17 residues.